The 15 T cell receptor beta chains below were found in one sample sequenced in a study of T cell repertoires in cytomegalovirus infection. TCRdb re-derived calls from the reads in MiXCR, one entry per CDR3 protein. This sample has roughly 250,000 distinct CDR3 sequences, with roughly 20% found just once. The source material was CD8+ T cells from PBMCs. The receptor source for this set is a human donor in good health (CMV status not recorded). Some clones in this sample may be carry-over from other donors' samples.

The chain's CDR3 is CASSIGGTYNEQFF. DNA for the CDR3: TGTGCCAGTAGTATCGGAGGGACTTACAATGAGCAGTTCTTC. V gene TRBV19 combines with J gene TRBJ2-1; a weak D match, TRBD2 (6 bases). Germline CDR1 reads LNHDA; CDR2 reads SQIVND (reference sequence). V lost 3 bases and J lost 4, with 10 bases in between. CDR3 size: 14 residues.

The rearrangement links TRBV20-1 to TRBJ1-1, with a possible D match to TRBD1 (5 bases). The CDR3 loop spans 15 amino acids. CDR1 and CDR2 (germline): DFQATT, SNEGSKA (reference sequence). V lost 5 bases and J 3 bases, leaving 19 bases between the germline ends. Here the CDR3 reads CSAGDSPKKDTEAFF. DNA of the CDR3: TGCAGTGCTGGGGACTCCCCCAAAAAGGACACTGAAGCTTTCTTT.

In this sample, this clonotype turned up a few times. The rearrangement joins TRBV11-2 to TRBJ2-7, with 9 bases aligning to TRBD1. CDR3 size: 14 residues. Germline CDR1 is SGHAT and CDR2 is FQNNGV. The V segment lost 4 bases and the J segment 3 bases; nucleotides outside the gene matches: 4. CDR3 protein: CASSSGTGIYEQYF. CDR3 bases: TGTGCCAGCAGCTCCGGGACAGGGATCTACGAGCAGTACTTC.

This clonotype was detected ten times or more. The chain recombines TRBV6-2 or TRBV6-3 with TRBJ2-7; D gene ambiguous. V shed 2 bases and J shed 5 bases, with 7 bases lying between them. Per the germline V gene, CDR1 is MNHEY and CDR2 is SVGEGT. This CDR3 is 12 amino acids long. CDR3: CASSYRVDEQYF. CDR3 DNA: TGTGCCAGCAGTTACAGGGTCGACGAGCAGTACTTC.

The chain combines TRBV9 with TRBJ2-3; 7 bases agree with TRBD1. This CDR3 region has 17 residues. The ends lost 3 bases at V and 2 bases at J; junction bases unmatched: 12. From germline, CDR1 is SGDLS and CDR2 YYNGEE. DNA of the CDR3: TGTGCCAGCAGCGCTCCGAGACAGGGAATCGACACAGATACGCAGTATTTT. Its protein product is CASSAPRQGIDTDTQYF.

This clonotype turned up a few times. The chain is built from TRBV20-1 and TRBJ1-2; D unresolved. V was clipped by 0 bases and J by 5 bases, with 13 bases between them. The V gene's germline CDR1 is DFQATT and CDR2 SNEGSKA (reference sequence). This CDR3 region has 14 residues. CDR3 in DNA: TGCAGTGCTAGAGAAGGCCACAGACTGTATGGCTACACCTTC. This codes for CSAREGHRLYGYTF.

A few counts support this clonotype. The chain links TRBV28 to TRBJ1-2; 12 nucleotides line up with TRBD1. Germline CDR1 is MDHEN and CDR2 is SYDVKM. V shed 3 bases, J shed 8 bases, and the junction held 4 bases outside the gene matches. The CDR3 length is 14 residues. This CDR3 is CASSFFGTGGGYTF. CDR3 nucleotides: TGTGCCAGCAGTTTCTTCGGGACAGGGGGCGGCTACACCTTC.

V is TRBV19 and J is TRBJ2-7; possibly TRBD2 for D (5 bases). CDR1 is LNHDA and CDR2 is SQIVND in the germline V gene (reference sequence). V lost 1 base, J lost 0 bases, and 10 bases lay in between. The CDR3 contains 15 residues. The CDR3 nucleotides are TGTGCCAGTAGTATAGGGGGAGACCTCTCCTACGAGCAGTACTTC. This codes for CASSIGGDLSYEQYF.

The genes are TRBV12-3 or TRBV12-4 and TRBJ2-1; D possibly corresponds to TRBD1 (5 bases). The length of the CDR3 is 16 residues. With 7 bases removed from V and 0 bases from J, the gap between germline ends came to 16 bases. The DNA for the CDR3 is TGTGCCAGCACTTCCTGGCAGGGCATCTCCTACAATGAGCAGTTCTTC. Translating gives CASTSWQGISYNEQFF.

The chain uses TRBV12-3 or TRBV12-4 and TRBJ1-5; TRBD1 might be the D (6 bases). V dropped 6 bases and J dropped 6 bases, with 15 bases sitting between them. The CDR3 is 14 residues long. The CDR3 DNA sequence: TGTGCCAGCAGCTACAGGGAGGTGGGTCAGCCCCAGCATTTT. The encoded protein is CASSYREVGQPQHF.

The rearrangement uses TRBV7-6 and TRBJ2-7; D gene ambiguous. Per germline, CDR1 SGHVS and CDR2 FNYEAQ. The CDR3 covers 12 residues. Trimming pared 1 base from V and 12 bases from J, leaving 13 bases between. CDR3 in DNA: TGTGCCAGCAGCTTAGGCGGTCGCGAGTTGTACTTC. It yields the protein CASSLGGRELYF.

In DNA form, the CDR3 reads TGTGCCAGCAGTTTGGGGAATTCAGGGATTGGAAATTCACCCCTCCACTTT. As protein: CASSLGNSGIGNSPLHF. This sequence joins TRBV28 and TRBJ1-6, with a tentative D call TRBD1 (5 bases). V was clipped by 3 bases and J by 7 bases, with 19 bases between them. CDR1 and CDR2 (germline): MDHEN, SYDVKM. The CDR3 runs 17 residues.

This clonotype turned up a few times. CDR3: CASSQGSGLNTEAFF. As DNA, the CDR3 is TGCGCCAGCAGCCAAGGGTCCGGGTTGAACACTGAAGCTTTCTTT. V usage is TRBV4-1 and J usage is TRBJ1-1, with D unresolved. This CDR3 contains 15 residues. Germline-derived CDR1 and CDR2 are MGHRA and YSYEKL. Trimming pared 1 base from V and 0 bases from J, leaving 9 bases between.

The rearrangement joins TRBV2 to TRBJ2-7; D unclear. Germline V gene sequence: CDR1 SNHLY, CDR2 FYNNEI. Deletions cut 4 bases from V and 6 bases from J, with 16 bases between. The CDR3 loop spans 14 amino acids. The CDR3 DNA sequence: TGTGCCAGCAGTGTTACCGGATTGTCCCTCGAGCAGTACTTC. Residues: CASSVTGLSLEQYF.

CDR3 amino acids: CSVPSDRGYEQYF. CDR3 nucleotide sequence: TGCAGCGTTCCCTCGGACAGGGGCTACGAGCAGTACTTC. The chain has TRBV29-1 and TRBJ2-7, with 9 bases that match TRBD1. Germline trimming cut 5 bases from V and 3 bases from J; bases unmatched to any gene: 5. The CDR3 length is 13 residues. Germline values: CDR1 SQVTM, CDR2 ANQGSEA.